This passage covers 26 T cell receptor beta chains from one sample sequenced in a study of neurological immune-mediated disorders. TCRdb reprocessed the 5' RACE reads via MiXCR and lists one record per CDR3 protein. Of tens of thousands of distinct CDR3 sequences listed, 10% are singletons. The sample comprised PBMCs. The origin of the receptors is a man aged 35 to 55 in good health.

This clonotype occurred many times. The gene calls are TRBV29-1 and TRBJ2-7, with 7 bases that match TRBD1. From germline, CDR1 is SQVTM and CDR2 ANQGSEA. Losses at the gene ends were 3 bases for V and 3 bases for J; bases not matched to a gene: 2. The CDR3 extends over 12 amino acids. The CDR3: CSVEGTDYEQYF. The CDR3 region has the DNA TGCAGCGTTGAGGGGACAGACTACGAGCAGTACTTC.

This chain uses TRBV9 with TRBJ2-7, with D possibly TRBD1 on 6 matching bases. Germline V gives CDR1 SGDLS, CDR2 YYNGEE. V was clipped by 3 bases and J by 6 bases, with 16 bases between them. The CDR3 consists of 14 residues. The CDR3 DNA reads as TGTGCCAGCAGCGCCTCCCAGGCAGGGGTCGAGCAGTACTTC. This codes for CASSASQAGVEQYF.

The V gene is TRBV5-6, the J gene TRBJ2-3, with 9 bases lining up with TRBD2. The CDR3 is 17 amino acids. After removal of 5 bases from V and 0 bases from J, the junction contained 10 bases not matched to a gene. From germline, CDR1 is SGHDT and CDR2 YYEEEE. CDR3 DNA sequence: TGTGCCAGCAGTCTACTAGCGGGCCATTCTAGCACAGATACGCAGTATTTT. It encodes CASSLLAGHSSTDTQYF.

This clonotype was seen only a few times. The chain uses TRBV12-3 or TRBV12-4 and TRBJ1-5; D gene ambiguous. The CDR3 has 14 amino acids. Deletions cut 5 bases from V and 2 bases from J, with 10 bases between. DNA of the CDR3: TGTGCCAGCAGTGATGGGATGGGCAATCAGCCCCAGCATTTT. It yields the protein CASSDGMGNQPQHF.

This clonotype was seen many times. The chain recombines TRBV7-8 with TRBJ2-7, with 9 positions matching TRBD2. Losses at the gene ends were 5 bases for V and 0 bases for J; bases not matched to a gene: 5. CDR1 and CDR2 from the germline V gene are SGHVS and FQNEAQ. CDR3 size: 15 residues. CDR3 region: CASSKLAGRSYEQYF. The CDR3 DNA reads as TGTGCCAGCAGCAAACTAGCGGGCCGCTCCTACGAGCAGTACTTC.

This clonotype was seen ten or more times. This rearrangement joins TRBV20-1 to TRBJ2-7; 10 bases are shared with TRBD2. The CDR3 has 19 residues. Germline lookup yields CDR1 DFQATT and CDR2 SNEGSKA (reference sequence). Germline trimming cut 1 base from V and 0 bases from J; bases unmatched to any gene: 15. CDR3 DNA sequence: TGCAGTGCTAGAGTTGGTAGCGGGAGGTTTACCCACCTCTCCTACGAGCAGTACTTC. This codes for CSARVGSGRFTHLSYEQYF.

The chain carries TRBV20-1 and TRBJ2-1, with TRBD1 matching 9 bases. The CDR3 sequence is 15 residues long. The germline V gene encodes CDR1 DFQATT and CDR2 SNEGSKA (reference sequence). J lost 4 bases, V lost 5 bases, and 9 bases had no gene match. CDR3 DNA: TGCAGTGCTCCAGTCTCGGGACAGGGATACAATGAGCAGTTCTTC. As protein: CSAPVSGQGYNEQFF.

This clonotype was counted at least ten times. J is TRBJ2-7 and V is TRBV6-5; no definite D call. Germline V gene sequence: CDR1 MNHEY, CDR2 SVGAGI. V lost 0 bases and J lost 3, with 21 bases in between. The CDR3 spans 18 residues. DNA for the CDR3: TGTGCCAGCAGTTACTCGTATAGCCCCTTGGCAACCTACTACGAGCAGTACTTC. Amino acids: CASSYSYSPLATYYEQYF.

This clonotype was detected ten times or more. This chain uses TRBV29-1 with TRBJ2-1; D unclear. This CDR3 comprises 16 residues. Germline assignment: CDR1 SQVTM and CDR2 ANQGSEA. Trimming shortened V by 5 bases and J by 6 bases, and 23 bases separated the two germline ends. As DNA, the CDR3 is TGCAGCGTTCTCCTTGCGTGGACCTGGAGTGCCAATGAGCAGTTCTTC. Protein sequence: CSVLLAWTWSANEQFF.

CDR3 in DNA: TGTGCCAGTAGCCAGCAGGGGGGCGGACCATGGGATGAGCAGTTCTTC. Protein: CASSQQGGGPWDEQFF. V gene TRBV19 combines with J gene TRBJ2-1; perhaps TRBD1 as D (7 bases). V gave up 6 bases and J gave up 8 bases, with 23 bases separating them. The germline V gene encodes CDR1 LNHDA and CDR2 SQIVND (reference sequence). CDR3 length: 16 amino acids. Together with reference TRBV19 and TRBJ2-1, the CDR3 gives the full variable domain: DGGITQSPKYLFRKEGQNVTLSCEQNLNHDAMYWYRQDPGQGLRLIYYSQIVNDFQKGDIAEGYSVSREKKESFPLTVTSAQKNPTAFYLCASSQQGGGPWDEQFFGPGTRLTVL.

This clonotype was seen repeatedly, ten times or more. The chain uses TRBV5-1 and TRBJ2-5; D is perhaps TRBD2 (6 bases). This CDR3 has 13 residues. Between the trimmed V and J ends, which lost 4 bases and 4 bases, there was a span of 11 bases. Germline lookup yields CDR1 SGHRS and CDR2 YFSETQ. The CDR3 bases are TGCGCCAGCAGCCAGGGACTGAGAGAGACCCAGTACTTC. This sequence encodes CASSQGLRETQYF.

The V and J genes are TRBV6-6 and TRBJ2-7, with D perhaps TRBD1 (5 bases). Germline values: CDR1 MNHNY, CDR2 SVGAGI (reference sequence). Between the trimmed V and J ends, which lost 10 bases and 2 bases, there was a span of 24 bases. The CDR3 extends over 16 amino acids. The CDR3 reads CAITDALGLSTYEQYF. The CDR3 nucleotides read TGTGCCATCACTGATGCCCTGGGGCTGTCAACCTACGAGCAGTACTTC.

This clonotype appeared many times. J is TRBJ2-7 and V is TRBV29-1; TRBD1 aligns across 7 bases. CDR3 size: 12 residues. The germline V gene encodes CDR1 SQVTM and CDR2 ANQGSEA. V trimming: 7 bases; J trimming: 2 bases; junction bases outside the gene matches: 5. CDR3 sequence (DNA): TGCAGCGCGGGACAGTCTACCTACGAGCAGTACTTC. Protein sequence: CSAGQSTYEQYF.

This clonotype was seen ten or more times. This chain links TRBV5-1 with TRBJ2-1, with D perhaps given as TRBD1 or TRBD2 (5 bases each). Germline CDR1 is SGHRS and CDR2 is YFSETQ. This CDR3 has 16 amino acids. Trimming shortened V by 3 bases and J by 1 base, and 14 bases separated the two germline ends. The CDR3, as DNA: TGCGCCAGCAGCTCGTCCGGGACCCTTTCCTACAATGAGCAGTTCTTC. Its protein is CASSSSGTLSYNEQFF.

This clonotype was detected ten times or more. The chain employs TRBV5-1 and TRBJ2-5, with D possibly being TRBD1 (6 bases). Looked up from germline, CDR1 is SGHRS and CDR2 is YFSETQ. The CDR3 is made up of 17 amino acids. V lost 4 bases and J 2 bases, leaving 21 bases between the germline ends. Written as DNA, the CDR3 is TGCGCCAGCAGCCCGCGCGTGGACAGAAGGGCGCAAGAGACCCAGTACTTC. Encoded protein: CASSPRVDRRAQETQYF.

This clonotype was picked up many times. The CDR3: CASSRQAYEQYF. The CDR3, as DNA: TGTGCCAGCAGCCGACAGGCCTACGAGCAGTACTTC. The rearrangement joins TRBV5-6 to TRBJ2-7; D is possibly TRBD1 (6 bases). CDR1 is SGHDT, CDR2 YYEEEE, per germline. The CDR3 loop spans 12 amino acids. The V end was cut by 4 bases, the J end by 2 bases, with 7 bases between.

This clonotype was observed at least ten times. The chain uses TRBV5-6 and TRBJ2-3; D not certain. The CDR3 is 14 amino acids. Trimming removed 0 bases from V and 5 bases from J, with 10 bases in between. CDR1 is SGHDT and CDR2 is YYEEEE in the germline V gene. CDR3 region: CASSLVATRDTQYF. CDR3 DNA: TGTGCCAGCAGCTTGGTTGCGACACGAGATACGCAGTATTTT.

This clonotype was detected many times. The chain recombines TRBV6-1 with TRBJ2-7, with 8 bases that match TRBD1. J lost 2 bases, V lost 2 bases, and 5 bases had no gene match. The CDR3 has 15 residues. CDR1 and CDR2 from the germline V gene are MNHNS and SASEGT. The CDR3 sequence: CASSENHRGTYEQYF. The CDR3 DNA follows: TGTGCCAGCAGTGAAAACCACAGGGGGACCTACGAGCAGTACTTC.

This clonotype was counted ten times or more. V is TRBV5-1 and J is TRBJ2-3, with 7 nucleotides matching TRBD2. V shed 0 bases, J shed 2 bases, and the junction held 12 bases outside the gene matches. Germline CDR1 is SGHRS and CDR2 is YFSETQ. The CDR3 loop spans 18 amino acids. CDR3 sequence (DNA): TGCGCCAGCAGCTTGGGGATGGGCGGGAGCCAGCTCACAGATACGCAGTATTTT. This codes for CASSLGMGGSQLTDTQYF.

The sample holds a few counts of this clonotype. The rearrangement joins TRBV5-6 to TRBJ1-1; 8 bases agree with TRBD1. The CDR3 loop spans 14 amino acids. The germline gives CDR1 SGHDT, CDR2 YYEEEE. The J segment lost 1 base and the V segment lost 2 bases, leaving 1 base of the junction unmatched. Here the CDR3 reads CASSFDRGNTEAFF. The CDR3 nucleotides are TGTGCCAGCAGCTTCGACAGGGGGAACACTGAAGCTTTCTTT.

This clonotype was seen ten or more times. The CDR3: CASSFSRGRVDEKLFF. Written as DNA, the CDR3 is TGTGCCAGCAGCTTTTCCAGGGGGCGAGTGGATGAAAAACTGTTTTTT. The genes are TRBV7-9 and TRBJ1-4; 8 bases match TRBD1. Germline lookup yields CDR1 SEHNR and CDR2 FQNEAQ (reference sequence). This CDR3 region has 16 residues. The V segment lost 3 bases and the J segment 6 bases; nucleotides outside the gene matches: 9.

The V and J genes are TRBV7-3 and TRBJ2-2, with a possible D match to TRBD2 (5 bases). The CDR3 consists of 15 residues. V was shortened by 5 bases and J by 6 bases, with 16 bases between the two germline ends. The germline V gene encodes CDR1 SGHTA and CDR2 FQGTGA. CDR3 sequence reads: CASSDRRGRAGELFF. The CDR3 DNA reads TGTGCCAGCAGCGATCGACGGGGAAGGGCCGGGGAGCTGTTTTTT.

This clonotype was seen a handful of times. This chain uses TRBV4-2 with TRBJ1-6, with a possible D match to TRBD1 (5 bases). Germline V gene lookup returns CDR1 LGHNA and CDR2 YNFKEQ. The V end lost 1 base, the J end lost 10 bases, and 11 bases lay between the germline ends. This CDR3 is built from 14 residues. The CDR3 sequence is CASSQASAGSPLHF. The CDR3 nucleotides read TGTGCCAGCAGCCAAGCCTCCGCAGGGTCACCCCTCCACTTT.

There are many counts of this clonotype. The V and J genes are TRBV5-6 and TRBJ1-1, with D tentatively TRBD1 (5 bases). The CDR3 sequence is 12 residues long. Looked up from germline, CDR1 is SGHDT and CDR2 is YYEEEE. The V and J ends lost 4 bases and 4 bases respectively, with 8 bases between them. The CDR3 DNA sequence: TGTGCCAGCAGCCGCGGGGCCACTGAAGCTTTCTTT. This translates into CASSRGATEAFF.

This clonotype was recorded at least ten times. V and J are TRBV27 and TRBJ2-1, with TRBD2 matching over 14 bases. Looked up from germline, CDR1 is MNHEY and CDR2 is SMNVEV (reference sequence). There are 15 residues in the CDR3. The V and J ends lost 3 bases and 6 bases, in that order; junction bases with no gene match: 1. CDR3: CASSLTSGGANEQFF. For the CDR3, the DNA is TGTGCCAGCAGTTTGACTAGCGGGGGGGCCAATGAGCAGTTCTTC.

Many counts were recorded for this clonotype. V gene TRBV20-1 combines with J gene TRBJ2-7; no clear D. The V end lost 0 bases, the J end lost 3 bases, and 9 bases lay between the germline ends. The CDR3 has 13 amino acids. Germline values: CDR1 DFQATT, CDR2 SNEGSKA (reference sequence). CDR3 sequence: CSARDEVLYEQYF. Here the CDR3 DNA reads TGCAGTGCTAGAGACGAAGTCCTCTACGAGCAGTACTTC.